What follows are 4 T cell receptor beta chains derived from one specimen sequenced in a study of CD8 T cells in Susac syndrome. When the RNA was reverse transcribed, random hexamers were used with an input of roughly 0.45 to 1 ug. TCRdb passed the immunoSEQ multiplex PCR reads through MiXCR, listing each CDR3 protein once. The table records some 77,000 distinct CDR3 sequences, approximately 93% of them present only once. Sequencing used CD4+ T cells from PBMCs. The receptors here all came from a human donor with Susac syndrome.

This sequence joins TRBV6-1 and TRBJ2-6; no definite D call. The germline V gene has CDR1 MNHNS and CDR2 SASEGT. This CDR3 is 16 amino acids long. Trimming took off 10 bases at V and 0 bases at J, with 16 bases between the two ends. The DNA of the CDR3 is TGTGCCACGACGGAAGATTTGTCCTCTGGGGCCAACGTCCTGACTTTC. As protein: CATTEDLSSGANVLTF.

This clonotype was seen just once. The chain couples TRBV7-2 to TRBJ2-1; 8 bases map to TRBD1. The CDR3 has 15 residues. The trim removed 3 bases at V and 7 bases at J, leaving 8 bases unmatched. The V gene's germline CDR1 is SGHTA and CDR2 FQGNSA. In DNA, the CDR3 is TGTGCCAGCAGCTTCGACAGGGGCCTCCTGAATGAGCAGTTCTTC. Translated, it gives CASSFDRGLLNEQFF.

The chain links TRBV5-1 to TRBJ1-5, with a possible D match to TRBD1 (5 bases). Germline CDR1 reads SGHRS; CDR2 reads YFSETQ. The CDR3 is made up of 15 amino acids. Trimming removed 1 base at V and 0 bases at J, with 8 bases between. The CDR3 loop reads CASSLRDGSNQPQHF. The CDR3, as DNA: TGCGCCAGCAGCTTGCGGGACGGTAGCAATCAGCCCCAGCATTTT.

In this sample, this clonotype turned up once. The rearrangement links TRBV20-1 to TRBJ2-3; perhaps TRBD1 as D (6 bases). The CDR3 consists of 13 residues. The V end lost 6 bases, the J end lost 4 bases, and 14 bases lay between the germline ends. Germline V gene data show CDR1 as DFQATT and CDR2 as SNEGSKA (reference sequence). CDR3 amino acids: CSATDRLSDTQYF. The CDR3 DNA reads TGCAGTGCCACTGACAGGTTATCAGATACGCAGTATTTT.